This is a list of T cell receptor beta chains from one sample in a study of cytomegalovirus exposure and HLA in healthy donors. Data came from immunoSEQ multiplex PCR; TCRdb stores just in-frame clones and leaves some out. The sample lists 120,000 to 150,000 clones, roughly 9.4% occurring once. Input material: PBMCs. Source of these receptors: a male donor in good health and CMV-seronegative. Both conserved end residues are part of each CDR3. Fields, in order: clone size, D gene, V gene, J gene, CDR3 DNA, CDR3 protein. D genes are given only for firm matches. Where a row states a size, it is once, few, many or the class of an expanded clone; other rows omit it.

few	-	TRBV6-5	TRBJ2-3	TGTGCCAGCAGTTCCCCGGTCGGGGATACGCAGTATTTT	CASSSPVGDTQYF
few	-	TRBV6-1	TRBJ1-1	TGTGCCAGCCGTACGGGGGAGGGACAAACTTTCTTT	CASRTGEGQTFF
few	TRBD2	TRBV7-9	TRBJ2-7	TGTGCCAGCAGCGGGGGGGGGTCTCGGGGCCACGAGCAGTACTTC	CASSGGGSRGHEQYF
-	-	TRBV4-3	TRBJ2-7	TGCGCCAGCAGCCAAGGCCGGCAGGGATTCTACGAGCAGTACTTC	CASSQGRQGFYEQYF
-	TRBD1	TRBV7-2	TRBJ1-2	TGTGCCAGCAGCTTGGACAGGGGGAACTATGGCTACACCTTC	CASSLDRGNYGYTF
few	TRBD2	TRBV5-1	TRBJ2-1	TGCGCCAGCAGCCCTGGGACTAGCGGGAGCGACGAGCAGTTCTTC	CASSPGTSGSDEQFF
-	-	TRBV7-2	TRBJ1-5	TGTGCCAGCAGCTTAAACTGGTATAGCAATCAGCCCCAGCATTTT	CASSLNWYSNQPQHF
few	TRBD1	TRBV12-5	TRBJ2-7	TGTGCTAGTGGTTTCCCGGGACAGGGGAGAATTTCCTACGAGCAGTACTTC	CASGFPGQGRISYEQYF
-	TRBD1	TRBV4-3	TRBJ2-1	TGCGCCAGCAGCGAAGGCCGGGACAGAGTTTACAATGAGCAGTTCTTC	CASSEGRDRVYNEQFF
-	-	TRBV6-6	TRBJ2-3	TGTGCCAGCAGTTACTCCCCTCAGGGCCGCACAGATACGCAGTATTTT	CASSYSPQGRTDTQYF
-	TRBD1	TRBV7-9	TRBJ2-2	TGTGCCAGCAGCTATGGACAGGGGTTGAACACCGGGGAGCTGTTTTTT	CASSYGQGLNTGELFF
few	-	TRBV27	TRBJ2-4	TGTGCCAGCAGTCCTCTCGCCAAAAACATTCAGTACTTC	CASSPLAKNIQYF
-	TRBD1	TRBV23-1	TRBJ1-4	TGCGCCAGCAGCCTGGGACAGTGGAATGAAAAACTGTTTTTT	CASSLGQWNEKLFF
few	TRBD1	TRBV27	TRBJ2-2	TGTGCCAGCAGACCGGGACAGGGGCCTAACACCGGGGAGCTGTTTTTT	CASRPGQGPNTGELFF
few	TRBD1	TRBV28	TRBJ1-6	TGTGCCAGCCGCGACAGGGCCGACTCACCCCTCCACTTT	CASRDRADSPLHF
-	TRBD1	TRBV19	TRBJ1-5	TGTGCCAGTAGTTTGACAGGGCACCAAGGGGGCAATCAGCCCCAGCATTTT	CASSLTGHQGGNQPQHF
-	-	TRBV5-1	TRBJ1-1	TGCGCCAGCAGCTTGGTTGACAGAACTGAAGCTTTCTTT	CASSLVDRTEAFF
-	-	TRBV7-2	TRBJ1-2	TGTGCCAGCAGCTTGAGGGCTGGCTACACCTTC	CASSLRAGYTF
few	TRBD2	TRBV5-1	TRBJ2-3	TGCGCCAGCAGCAGCGGGACTAGCGGGGGAGATACGCAGTATTTT	CASSSGTSGGDTQYF
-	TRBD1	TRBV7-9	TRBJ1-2	TGTGCCAGCAGCTCTCGGACAGGGAACTATGGCTACACCTTC	CASSSRTGNYGYTF
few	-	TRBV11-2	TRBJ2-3	TGTGCCAGCAGCCGGTTGGGCGGGGTGGTAGATACGCAGTATTTT	CASSRLGGVVDTQYF
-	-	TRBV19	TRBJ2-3	TGTGCCAGTAATCGCAGGGTAGAGGTTGGAGATACGCAGTATTTT	CASNRRVEVGDTQYF
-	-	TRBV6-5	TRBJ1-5	TGTGCCAGCAATCGGGCAGGGAGCAATCAGCCCCAGCATTTT	CASNRAGSNQPQHF
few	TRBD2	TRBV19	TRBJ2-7	TGTGCCAGTAGTATGAGCGGGAGCTCCGGTAACGAGCAGTACTTC	CASSMSGSSGNEQYF
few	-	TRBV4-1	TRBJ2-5	TGCGCCAGCAGCCAAGATCGAACGGAAGAGACCCAGTACTTC	CASSQDRTEETQYF
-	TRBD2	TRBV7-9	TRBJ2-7	TGTGCCAGCAGCCCTTTTAGCGGGGGGACGTACGAGCAGTACTTC	CASSPFSGGTYEQYF
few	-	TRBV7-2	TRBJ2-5	TGTGCCAGCACCTCGGCAGGGATTGGAGAGACCCAGTACTTC	CASTSAGIGETQYF
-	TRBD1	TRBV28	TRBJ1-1	TGTGCCAGCAGTTTACAGGGGGGTTTTGGTGAAGCTTTCTTT	CASSLQGGFGEAFF
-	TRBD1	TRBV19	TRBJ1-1	TGTGCCAGTAGTATCCCAATCGGACAGGGTTGGAACACTGAAGCTTTCTTT	CASSIPIGQGWNTEAFF
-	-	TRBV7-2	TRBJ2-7	TGTGCCAGCAGCTTAGAGGGGGACGCCCTCTACGAGCAGTACTTC	CASSLEGDALYEQYF
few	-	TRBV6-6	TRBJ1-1	TGTGCCAGCAGTCACCCAGGGGAGGGGGCTTTCTTT	CASSHPGEGAFF
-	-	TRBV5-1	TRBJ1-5	TGCGCCAGCAGCCCGGGGGGGGGCGCCCTAGATCAGCCCCAGCATTTT	CASSPGGGALDQPQHF
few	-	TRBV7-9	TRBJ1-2	TGTGCCAGCAGCCTTACAGGGACCTATGGCTACACCTTC	CASSLTGTYGYTF
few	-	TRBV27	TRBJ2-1	TGTGCCAGCAGTTATACTGTTCCTAATGAGCAGTTCTTC	CASSYTVPNEQFF
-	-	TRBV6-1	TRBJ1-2	TGTGCCAGCAGTGAGGGGCCCGTATGGTATGGCTACACCTTC	CASSEGPVWYGYTF
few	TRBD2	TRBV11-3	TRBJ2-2	TGTGCCAGCAGCTGGATGACTAGCGGGAGTTCCGGGGAGCTGTTTTTT	CASSWMTSGSSGELFF
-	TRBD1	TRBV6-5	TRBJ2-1	TGTGCCAGCAGTTCCCTGGGACAGGGGGGTAATGAGCAGTTCTTC	CASSSLGQGGNEQFF
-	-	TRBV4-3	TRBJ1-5	TGCGCCAGCAGCCAAGTCCAGGGTTGGCAGCCCCAGAATTTT	CASSQVQGWQPQNF
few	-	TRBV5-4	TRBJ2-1	TGTGCCAGCAGCTTGAGGGACATGACCAATGAGCAGTTCTTC	CASSLRDMTNEQFF
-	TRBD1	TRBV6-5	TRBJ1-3	TGTGCCAGCAGTGCCGACAGGGCAGGAAACACCATATATTTT	CASSADRAGNTIYF
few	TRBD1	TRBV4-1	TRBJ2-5	TGCGCCAGCAGCGATCACGGGACAGGGCAAGAGACCCAGTACTTC	CASSDHGTGQETQYF
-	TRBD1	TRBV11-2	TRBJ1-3	TGTGCCAGCAGCTTAGTACAGGGGACCATATATTTT	CASSLVQGTIYF
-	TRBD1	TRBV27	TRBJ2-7	TGTGCCAGCAGTGACCGACAGGGGGCTGGGGAGCAGTACTTC	CASSDRQGAGEQYF
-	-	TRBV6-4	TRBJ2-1	TGTGCCAGCAGGGAAGAATGGGGGGGGGCCAGAAATGAGCAGTTCTTC	CASREEWGGARNEQFF
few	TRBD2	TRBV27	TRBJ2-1	TGTGCCAGCGGAGTGGGGGGGGAGGGTCGTTTCAATGAGCAGTTCTTC	CASGVGGEGRFNEQFF
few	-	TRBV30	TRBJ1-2	TGTGCCTGGAGGCCGACAGCAGGTGGCTACACCTTC	CAWRPTAGGYTF
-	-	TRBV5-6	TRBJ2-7	TGTGCCAGCAGCTTGGACCTCCGGGGGGCGACAGTCGAGCAGTACTTC	CASSLDLRGATVEQYF
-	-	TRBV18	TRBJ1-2	TGTGCCAGCTCCTCCGAGGGAGGCTACACCTTC	CASSSEGGYTF
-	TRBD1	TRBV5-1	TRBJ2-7	TGCGCCAGCAGCCTCGACAGGGGGACCTACGAGCAGTACTTC	CASSLDRGTYEQYF
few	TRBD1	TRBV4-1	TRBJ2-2	TGCGCCAGCAGCCAAGAGGGCGGGACAGGGGTGTACGGGGAGCTGTTTTTT	CASSQEGGTGVYGELFF
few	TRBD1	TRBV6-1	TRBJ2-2	TGTGCCAGCAGCTCGACAGGGTTGAGCACCGGGGAGCTGTTTTTT	CASSSTGLSTGELFF